Each of the 20 T cell receptor beta chains below was sequenced from the same sample in a study of spatial heterogeneity in lung cancer. The time point denotes: sample taken at primary tumor resection. Sequencing was performed on whole RNA extracted from tumor and nontumor lung tissue, or from frozen PBMC, and the material was left unsorted. MiXCR, run by TCRdb on the 5' RACE reads, gives a single entry per CDR3 protein. The repertoire consists of around 89,000 distinct CDR3 sequences, with roughly 12% occurring once and the leading ten covering over 40%. The source was PBMCs, collected at surgery. These receptors all stem from a male donor with early-stage non-small cell lung cancer.

In its sample, this clonotype was seen a few times. This rearrangement joins TRBV19 to TRBJ2-7, with 7 bases fitting TRBD2. Germline loops: CDR1 LNHDA, CDR2 SQIVND (reference sequence). The CDR3 loop spans 15 amino acids. V lost 7 bases and J lost 2; bases outside the gene matches: 11. The CDR3 loop is CASTLRGGPAYEQYF. The CDR3 nucleotides are TGTGCCAGTACCTTAAGGGGAGGGCCAGCCTACGAGCAGTACTTC. The complete variable domain, with remaining parts taken from reference TRBV19 and TRBJ2-7, reads DGGITQSPKYLFRKEGQNVTLSCEQNLNHDAMYWYRQDPGQGLRLIYYSQIVNDFQKGDIAEGYSVSREKKESFPLTVTSAQKNPTAFYLCASTLRGGPAYEQYFGPGTRLTVT.

The V call is TRBV11-2, the J call TRBJ2-5; tentative D call: TRBD2 (6 bases). V shed 3 bases and J shed 2 bases, with 10 bases lying between them. In germline, CDR1 is SGHAT, CDR2 FQNNGV. The CDR3 extends over 14 amino acids. The CDR3 region has the DNA TGTGCCAGCAGCTTGGGGAGGAAGCAAGAGACCCAGTACTTC. It translates to CASSLGRKQETQYF. The variable domain in full, with the rest retrieved from reference TRBV11-2 and TRBJ2-5, is EAGVAQSPRYKIIEKRQSVAFWCNPISGHATLYWYQQILGQGPKLLIQFQNNGVVDDSQLPKDRFSAERLKGVDSTLKIQPAKLEDSAVYLCASSLGRKQETQYFGPGTRLLVL.

This clonotype was recorded a few times. V and J are TRBV30 and TRBJ2-7; D might be TRBD1 (6 bases). The CDR3 consists of 14 residues. With 2 bases removed from V and 3 bases from J, the gap between germline ends came to 14 bases. CDR1 GTSNPN and CDR2 SVGIG come from the germline V gene (reference sequence). The CDR3 sequence: CAWSRDTSYYEQYF. CDR3 coding DNA: TGTGCCTGGAGTCGGGACACCTCATACTACGAGCAGTACTTC.

Ten or more counts support this clonotype. The chain uses TRBV7-9 and TRBJ2-5, with D hard to call. Trimming shortened V by 5 bases and J by 0 bases, and 10 bases separated the two germline ends. The CDR3 extends over 14 amino acids. CDR1 SEHNR and CDR2 FQNEAQ come from the germline V gene (reference sequence). The CDR3 reads CASSPTGYQETQYF. The CDR3 DNA reads as TGTGCCAGCAGCCCGACTGGATACCAAGAGACCCAGTACTTC.

There are many counts of this clonotype. The chain carries TRBV28 and TRBJ2-1; TRBD2 matches at 10 bases. The V gene end was trimmed by 6 bases and the J gene end by 3 bases; junction bases not matched to a gene: 11. Looked up from germline, CDR1 is MDHEN and CDR2 is SYDVKM. The CDR3 has 17 residues. This CDR3 reads CASRAASGGESYNEQFF. Here the CDR3 DNA reads TGTGCCAGCAGAGCCGCTAGCGGGGGAGAGAGCTACAATGAGCAGTTCTTC.

V and J are TRBV7-2 and TRBJ1-1; unclear D gene. This CDR3 is built from 14 residues. CDR1 SGHTA and CDR2 FQGNSA come from the germline V gene. The ends were cut back, 5 bases at V and 0 bases at J, with 10 bases in the middle. The CDR3 DNA sequence: TGTGCCAGCAGCCCCTCCCATGTGAACACTGAAGCTTTCTTT. It codes for CASSPSHVNTEAFF.

The J gene is TRBJ2-3, the V gene TRBV5-5; D call uncertain. Trimming left V 4 bases short and J 1 base short, with 13 bases between. Germline V gene data show CDR1 as SGHKS and CDR2 as YYEKEE (reference sequence). CDR3 length: 15 amino acids. The CDR3 DNA reads TGTGCCAGCAGCCCCCGCCCCCTAGGCACAGATACGCAGTATTTT. It codes for CASSPRPLGTDTQYF.

This chain joins TRBV9 and TRBJ2-7; D not resolved. Germline loops: CDR1 SGDLS, CDR2 YYNGEE. The CDR3 is 16 amino acids. V was clipped by 0 bases and J by 5 bases, with 18 bases between them. CDR3 in amino acids: CASSVAPAGSLNEQYF. CDR3 in DNA: TGTGCCAGCAGCGTAGCCCCCGCAGGATCCTTGAACGAGCAGTACTTC. Looking up the rest from reference TRBV9 and TRBJ2-7 gives the full variable domain: DSGVTQTPKHLITATGQRVTLRCSPRSGDLSVYWYQQSLDQGLQFLIQYYNGEERAKGNILERFSAQQFPDLHSELNLSSLELGDSALYFCASSVAPAGSLNEQYFGPGTRLTVT.

This clonotype has just a few counts. The gene calls are TRBV20-1 and TRBJ2-7; 10 bases match TRBD2. The CDR3 sequence is 16 residues long. Germline V gene sequence: CDR1 DFQATT, CDR2 SNEGSKA (reference sequence). V was clipped by 1 base and J by 0 bases; unmatched bases: 6. The CDR3: CSARGIGTSASYEQYF. CDR3 coding DNA: TGCAGTGCTAGAGGGATTGGGACTAGCGCCTCCTACGAGCAGTACTTC.

This clonotype was detected a few times. The chain uses TRBV4-3 and TRBJ2-1, with D possibly being TRBD2 (6 bases). This CDR3 comprises 18 residues. Germline CDR1 is LGHNA and CDR2 is YSLEER. V was trimmed by 4 bases and J by 10 bases, leaving 29 bases between them. CDR3 loop: CASSLNMGGPSLDGEQFF. CDR3 in DNA: TGCGCCAGCAGCCTGAATATGGGGGGACCTTCCTTAGATGGCGAGCAGTTCTTC.

There are many counts of this clonotype. In nucleotides, the CDR3 is TGTGCCAGCAGCTTAGGTACAGGGGAAAAACTGTTTTTT. It codes for CASSLGTGEKLFF. The chain joins TRBV11-2 to TRBJ1-4; a possible D gene is TRBD1 (6 bases). In germline, CDR1 is SGHAT, CDR2 FQNNGV. CDR3 length equals 13 residues. V lost 1 base and J lost 8, with 8 bases in between.

This rearrangement joins TRBV29-1 to TRBJ2-1; TRBD1 or TRBD2 may be the D gene (5 bases each). The germline V gene has CDR1 SQVTM and CDR2 ANQGSEA. V was cut by 4 bases and J by 5 bases, with 9 bases left in between. The CDR3 is 12 amino acids. The CDR3 spells CSVGWGNNEQFF. The DNA for the CDR3 is TGCAGCGTTGGTTGGGGGAACAATGAGCAGTTCTTC.

The rearrangement links TRBV27 to TRBJ2-5, with TRBD1 identical over 11 bases. Germline V gene sequence: CDR1 MNHEY, CDR2 SMNVEV (reference sequence). After removal of 3 bases from V and 4 bases from J, the junction contained 16 bases not matched to a gene. There are 19 residues in the CDR3. The CDR3 nucleotides are TGTGCCAGCAGTTTTGGGTGGACAGGGGGCCCCTTTACGTTAGAGACCCAGTACTTC. Amino acids: CASSFGWTGGPFTLETQYF.

This clonotype has more than one count but fewer than ten. This chain's CDR3 is CASTALEVGNIQYF. The CDR3 DNA reads as TGTGCCAGCACCGCCCTAGAGGTCGGAAACATTCAGTACTTC. The chain uses TRBV12-3 or TRBV12-4 and TRBJ2-4; D ambiguous. The germline V and J ends were trimmed by 7 bases and 6 bases, with 16 bases remaining between them. The CDR3 consists of 14 residues.

The chain couples TRBV5-1 to TRBJ2-2, with D possibly matching TRBD1 (5 bases). Germline-derived CDR1 and CDR2 are SGHRS and YFSETQ. Deletions cut 1 base from V and 1 base from J, with 8 bases between. The length of the CDR3 is 15 residues. DNA of the CDR3: TGCGCCAGCAGCTTGCGGCAGGGGAACACCGGGGAGCTGTTTTTT. It codes for CASSLRQGNTGELFF.

A note on this clonotype: One junction end disagrees with the germline gene, perhaps due to a read error. V usage is TRBV6-2 or TRBV6-3 and J usage is TRBJ1-2; 8 bases are a match to TRBD1. Per germline, CDR1 MNHEY and CDR2 SVGEGT. The CDR3 is made up of 14 amino acids. CDR3 sequence (DNA): TGTGCCAGCACCCTCCGGACAGGGCCGTATGCCTACACCTTC. Protein: CASTLRTGPYAYTF.

This clonotype was seen repeatedly, ten times or more. This chain uses TRBV7-9 with TRBJ2-7; D not resolved. V shed 5 bases and J shed 2 bases, with 13 bases lying between them. The CDR3 is 14 residues long. In germline, CDR1 is SEHNR, CDR2 FQNEAQ (reference sequence). The DNA of the CDR3 is TGTGCCAGCAGCCCACCCCGTGGAACCTACGAGCAGTACTTC. Translated: CASSPPRGTYEQYF.

The chain couples TRBV5-4 to TRBJ1-1, with D possibly being TRBD1 (5 bases). The germline V and J ends were trimmed by 2 bases and 0 bases, with 11 bases remaining between them. The CDR3 runs to 15 residues. The germline CDR1 and CDR2 sequences are SGHNT and YYREEE (reference sequence). The chain's CDR3 is CASSFIGHMNTEAFF. The DNA of the CDR3 is TGTGCCAGCAGCTTCATCGGACATATGAACACTGAAGCTTTCTTT.

This clonotype was recorded only once. The chain carries TRBV30 and TRBJ1-2; no reliable D call. Per the germline V gene, CDR1 is GTSNPN and CDR2 is SVGIG (reference sequence). V was shortened by 4 bases and J by 4 bases, with 10 bases between the two germline ends. The CDR3 has 12 amino acids. CDR3 nucleotide sequence: TGTGCCTGGATTGGCGGAATCTATGGCTACACCTTC. It yields the protein CAWIGGIYGYTF.

This clonotype came up a few times. This chain links TRBV15 with TRBJ2-7, with 9 bases that match TRBD1. The CDR3 length is 14 residues. Trimming took 7 bases from V and 2 from J; bases not matched to a gene: 6. CDR1 is LNHNV and CDR2 is YYDKDF in the germline V gene (reference sequence). Here the CDR3 reads CATTDRGTTYEQYF. CDR3 in DNA: TGTGCCACCACGGACAGGGGTACAACCTACGAGCAGTACTTC.